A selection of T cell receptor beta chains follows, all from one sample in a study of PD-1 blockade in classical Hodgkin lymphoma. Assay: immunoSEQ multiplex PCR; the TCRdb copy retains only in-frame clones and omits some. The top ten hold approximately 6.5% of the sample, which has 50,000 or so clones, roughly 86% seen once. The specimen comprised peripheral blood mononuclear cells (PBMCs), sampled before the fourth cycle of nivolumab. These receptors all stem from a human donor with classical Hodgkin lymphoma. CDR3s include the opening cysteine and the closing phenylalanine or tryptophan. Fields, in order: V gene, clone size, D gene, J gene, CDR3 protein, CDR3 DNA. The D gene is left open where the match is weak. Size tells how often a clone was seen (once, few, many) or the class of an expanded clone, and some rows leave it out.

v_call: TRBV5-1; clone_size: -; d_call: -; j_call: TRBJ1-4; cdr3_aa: CASSFEGRGEKLFF; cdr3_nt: TGCGCCAGCAGCTTCGAGGGGCGCGGTGAAAAACTGTTTTTT
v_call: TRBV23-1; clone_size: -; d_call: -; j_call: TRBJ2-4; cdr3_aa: CASSPQEANIQYF; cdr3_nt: TGCGCCAGCAGTCCCCAGGAGGCCAACATTCAGTACTTC
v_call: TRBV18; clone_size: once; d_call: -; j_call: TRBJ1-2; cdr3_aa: CASSPDSYYGYTF; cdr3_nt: TGTGCCAGCTCACCGGACAGCTACTATGGCTACACCTTC
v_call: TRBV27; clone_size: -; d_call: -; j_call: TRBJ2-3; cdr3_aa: CASSLFAGSDTQYF; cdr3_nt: TGTGCCAGCAGTTTATTCGCAGGGTCCGATACGCAGTATTTT
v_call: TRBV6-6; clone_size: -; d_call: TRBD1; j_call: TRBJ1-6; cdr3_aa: CASSWTGVNSPLHF; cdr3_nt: TGTGCCAGCAGTTGGACAGGGGTAAACTCACCCCTCCACTTT
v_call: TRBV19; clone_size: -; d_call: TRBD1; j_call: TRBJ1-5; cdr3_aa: CASRNTGTGGEQPQHF; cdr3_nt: TGTGCCAGTAGAAACACCGGGACAGGGGGCGAACAGCCCCAGCATTTT
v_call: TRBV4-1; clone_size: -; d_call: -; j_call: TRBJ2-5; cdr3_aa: CASSPLATETQYF; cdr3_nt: TGCGCCAGCAGCCCACTAGCTACCGAGACCCAGTACTTC
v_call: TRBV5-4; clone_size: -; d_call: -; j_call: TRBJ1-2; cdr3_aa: CASSSPGGQNYGYTF; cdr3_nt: TGTGCCAGCAGCTCTCCCGGGGGGCAGAACTATGGCTACACCTTC
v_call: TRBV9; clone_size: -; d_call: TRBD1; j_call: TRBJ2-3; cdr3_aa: CASTGTGVADTQYF; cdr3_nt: TGTGCCAGCACCGGGACAGGGGTGGCAGATACGCAGTATTTT
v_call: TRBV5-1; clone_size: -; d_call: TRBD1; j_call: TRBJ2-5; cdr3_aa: CASSVNQGQGGQTQYF; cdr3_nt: TGCGCCAGCAGCGTAAATCAGGGACAGGGAGGTCAGACCCAGTACTTC
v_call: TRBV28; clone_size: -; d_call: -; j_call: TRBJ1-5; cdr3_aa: CASSFGGEEYYSNQPQHF; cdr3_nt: TGTGCCAGCAGTTTTGGGGGCGAAGAGTATTATAGCAATCAGCCCCAGCATTTT
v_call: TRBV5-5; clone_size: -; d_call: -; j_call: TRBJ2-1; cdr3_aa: CASSLVGEQFF; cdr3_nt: TGTGCCAGCAGCTTGGTGGGTGAGCAGTTCTTC
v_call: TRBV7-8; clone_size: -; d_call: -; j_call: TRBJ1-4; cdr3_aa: CASSGQRTNEKLFF; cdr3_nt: TGTGCCAGCAGCGGACAGCGGACTAATGAAAAACTGTTTTTT
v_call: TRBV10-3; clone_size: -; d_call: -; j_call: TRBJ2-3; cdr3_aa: CAFRDTNTDTQYF; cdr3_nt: TGTGCCTTCCGGGACACCAACACAGATACGCAGTATTTT
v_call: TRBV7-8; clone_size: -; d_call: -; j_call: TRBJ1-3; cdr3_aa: CASSLTRTYLSGNTIYF; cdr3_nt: TGTGCCAGCAGCCTAACCCGGACATATCTCTCTGGAAACACCATATATTTT
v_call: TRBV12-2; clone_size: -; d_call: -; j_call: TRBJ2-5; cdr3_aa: CASRLAPGRETQYF; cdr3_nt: TGTGCAAGTCGCTTAGCTCCGGGGAGGGAGACCCAGTACTTC
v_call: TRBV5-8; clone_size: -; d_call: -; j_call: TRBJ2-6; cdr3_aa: CASSLGLNSGANVLTF; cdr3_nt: TGTGCCAGCAGCTTGGGGCTTAACTCTGGGGCCAACGTCCTGACTTTC
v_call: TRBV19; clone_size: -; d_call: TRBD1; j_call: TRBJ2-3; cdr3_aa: CASSGTGNTQYF; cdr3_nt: TGTGCCAGTAGTGGGACAGGGAATACGCAGTATTTT